These 10 T cell receptor beta chains share one sample of origin, sequenced in a study of regulatory T cells in long-lasting Graves disease. Indicated time point: newly diagnosed GD, antithyroid drugs for less than 3 months. Extracted PBMC RNA gave rise to the TCR library. iRepertoire HTBI primers and Arm-PCR of CDR3 regions built TCR beta libraries. TCRdb independently ran MiXCR on the multiplex PCR reads; one entry per CDR3 protein. The table includes over 500,000 distinct CDR3 sequences, 15% to 20% detected once. These same data were also listed under a study on T cells in Graves' hyperthyroidism and ophthalmopathy.

This specimen was peripheral blood mononuclear cells (PBMCs), taken at new diagnosis, from a patient treated with antithyroid drugs. The source is a young woman with Graves disease.

The J gene is TRBJ2-1, the V gene TRBV9; no clear D gene. CDR3 length: 12 amino acids. Germline V lookup: CDR1 SGDLS, CDR2 YYNGEE. V lost 1 base and J 8 bases, leaving 7 bases between the germline ends. CDR3 residues: CASSVTRDEQFF. CDR3 in DNA: TGTGCCAGCAGCGTAACCCGGGATGAGCAGTTCTTC.

This clonotype was seen a few times. A much more abundant neighbour one base away suggests this may be a read error. In DNA form, the CDR3 reads TGTGCCAGCGGTGGACAGACGTCCTACGAGCAGTACTTC. Its translation: CASGGQTSYEQYF. The chain is built from TRBV28 and TRBJ2-7, with D possibly being TRBD1 (6 bases). The germline V gene has CDR1 MDHEN and CDR2 SYDVKM. Trimming removed 8 bases from V and 1 base from J, with 12 bases in between. This CDR3 spans 13 amino acids.

This clonotype was seen a few times. A much larger clone sits a single nucleotide away, making a read error possible. The rearrangement links TRBV2 to TRBJ1-1; D call uncertain. Per the germline V gene, CDR1 is SNHLY and CDR2 is FYNNEI. The CDR3 loop spans 11 amino acids. As DNA, the CDR3 is TGTACCAGCAGCCAGATCTCTGAAGCTTTCTTT. It specifies CTSSQISEAFF.

In its sample, this clonotype was seen a few times. The chain joins TRBV7-9 to TRBJ2-1; 8 bases agree with TRBD1. V lost 6 bases to trimming and J lost 7 bases; unmatched junction nucleotides: 8. Germline CDR1 is SEHNR and CDR2 is FQNEAQ (reference sequence). The CDR3 totals 14 residues. For the CDR3, the DNA is TGTGCCAGCAGTTATACGGACAGGGTAAATGAGCAGTTCTTC. Protein product: CASSYTDRVNEQFF.

In its sample, this clonotype was seen a few times. V is TRBV6-2 or TRBV6-3 and J is TRBJ2-1; 9 positions agree with TRBD1. V was pared by 0 bases and J by 4 bases, with 4 bases of the junction left unmatched. CDR1 MNHEY and CDR2 SVGEGT come from the germline V gene. The CDR3 consists of 16 residues. CDR3 residues: CASSYSPGQGYNEQFF. Written as DNA, the CDR3 is TGTGCCAGCAGTTACTCGCCGGGACAGGGTTACAATGAGCAGTTCTTC.

This clonotype was picked up many times. The genes are TRBV7-9 and TRBJ1-1, with D perhaps TRBD1 (6 bases). The CDR3 covers 14 residues. Germline lookup yields CDR1 SEHNR and CDR2 FQNEAQ (reference sequence). V was shortened by 8 bases and J by 3 bases, with 16 bases between the two germline ends. Here the CDR3 DNA reads TGTGCCAGCCGGCTGGGGGGCCACGACACTGAAGCTTTCTTT. Its translation is CASRLGGHDTEAFF.

This clonotype was recorded at least ten times. The chain recombines TRBV7-8 with TRBJ2-7; D possibly corresponds to TRBD1 (5 bases). V was pared by 5 bases and J by 3 bases, with 17 bases between. Germline V gene lookup returns CDR1 SGHVS and CDR2 FQNEAQ. The CDR3 extends over 15 amino acids. The CDR3 DNA reads as TGTGCCAGCAGCCCTATTAAGGGTAGGGGCTACGAGCAGTACTTC. Amino acid sequence: CASSPIKGRGYEQYF.

The rearrangement joins TRBV28 to TRBJ1-1, with D unclear. V was shortened by 2 bases and J by 0 bases, with 10 bases between the two germline ends. The CDR3 has 15 amino acids. Per the germline V gene, CDR1 is MDHEN and CDR2 is SYDVKM. CDR3 sequence (DNA): TGTGCCAGCAGTTTACAAGGCGCCATGAACACTGAAGCTTTCTTT. Its translation is CASSLQGAMNTEAFF. The full variable domain, with the rest looked up from reference TRBV28 and TRBJ1-1, is DVKVTQSSRYLVKRTGEKVFLECVQDMDHENMFWYRQDPGLGLRLIYFSYDVKMKEKGDIPEGYSVSREKKERFSLILESASTNQTSMYLCASSLQGAMNTEAFFGQGTRLTVV.

This clonotype has just a few counts. The chain carries TRBV20-1 and TRBJ1-2; TRBD1 agrees at 8 bases. The germline V gene encodes CDR1 DFQATT and CDR2 SNEGSKA (reference sequence). The CDR3 is made up of 14 amino acids. The J segment lost 0 bases and the V segment lost 5 bases, leaving 5 bases of the junction unmatched. The DNA of the CDR3 is TGCAGTGCTGATGACAGGGGAGCTAACTATGGCTACACCTTC. This sequence encodes CSADDRGANYGYTF.

The V gene is TRBV9, the J gene TRBJ2-1, with 8 positions matching TRBD2. Germline assignment: CDR1 SGDLS and CDR2 YYNGEE. The CDR3 covers 14 residues. V trimming: 3 bases; J trimming: 8 bases; junction bases outside the gene matches: 7. CDR3 in DNA: TGTGCCAGCAGCGCTAGCGGGCCCGGGGATGAGCAGTTCTTC. Protein product: CASSASGPGDEQFF.